Listed below are T cell receptor beta chains from one sample, sequenced in a study of CD4 T cells in relation to SARS-CoV-2 and coronaviruses. The assay was immunoSEQ multiplex PCR, and TCRdb's table has in-frame clones only and misses some. Of about 36,000 clones detected, over 75% appear once; the ten largest clones hold roughly 20%. For these receptors, no antigen is known. Sample: memory CD4+ T cells from PBMCs, cultured in vitro. The receptors shown here come from an adult with COVID-19. CDR3s include the opening cysteine and the closing phenylalanine or tryptophan. A D gene is named only where the DNA matches it firmly. Clone size is given for some rows only: seen once, a few or many times, or a class if the clone is expanded.

clone size,J gene,D gene,V gene,CDR3 DNA,CDR3 protein
NA,TRBJ2-5,NA,TRBV7-3,TGTGCCAGCAGCTACCGGCGGGAAGAGACCCAGTACTTC,CASSYRREETQYF
NA,TRBJ2-1,TRBD2,TRBV3-1/TRBV3-2,TGTGCCAGCAGCGGACGGATCGCGGGGGAGCCGTTCTTC,CASSGRIAGEPFF
NA,TRBJ1-6,TRBD1,TRBV2,TGTGCCAGCAGTCCGGGACAGGGGATCGGGAATTCACCCCTCCACTTT,CASSPGQGIGNSPLHF
NA,TRBJ2-2,NA,TRBV6-5,TGTGCCAGCAGTCCCTCGGCCGGGAACACCGGGGAGCTGTTTTTT,CASSPSAGNTGELFF
NA,TRBJ2-5,TRBD2,TRBV10-1,TGCGCCAGCAGTGGTAGCGGGAGAAGTCAAGAGACCCAGTACTTC,CASSGSGRSQETQYF
NA,TRBJ2-2,NA,TRBV7-9,TGTGCCAGCAGCTTGGGAGAGCGGAGCCCCTTTTTT,CASSLGERSPFF
NA,TRBJ2-3,NA,TRBV6-2/TRBV6-3,TGTGCCAGCAGTTTGGAGGGAAATACGCAGTATTTT,CASSLEGNTQYF
NA,TRBJ2-7,TRBD2,TRBV9,TGTGCCAGCAGCTCATCTAGCGGAGGGTGGGAGCAGTACTTC,CASSSSSGGWEQYF
once,TRBJ2-3,NA,TRBV10-3,TGTGCCATCAGTCTACGCATGGACGATCGAGATACGCAGTATTTT,CAISLRMDDRDTQYF
NA,TRBJ1-2,NA,TRBV27,TGTGCCAGCAGTTTATCGAGACAGAGAACCTATGGCTACACCTTC,CASSLSRQRTYGYTF
NA,TRBJ2-2,TRBD1,TRBV6-4,TGTGCCAGCAGTGAGTCAGGGGGCACCGGGGAGCTGTTTTTT,CASSESGGTGELFF
NA,TRBJ2-1,NA,TRBV28,TGTGCCAGCAGTCAGAACAATGAGCAGTTCTTC,CASSQNNEQFF
NA,TRBJ1-2,TRBD1,TRBV28,TGTGCCAGCAGTTTAGCCGACAGGGCCCATGGCTACACCTTC,CASSLADRAHGYTF
NA,TRBJ1-5,NA,TRBV19,TGTGCCAGTAAGACGGGGGAATATCAGCCCCAGCATTTT,CASKTGEYQPQHF
NA,TRBJ2-3,TRBD2,TRBV18,TGTGCCAGCTCCCCGATAGCGGGAGCCCGCACAGATACGCAGTATTTT,CASSPIAGARTDTQYF
NA,TRBJ2-7,NA,TRBV13,TGTGCCAGCAGCTTAAGGGCAGGGTCCTACGAGCAGTACTTC,CASSLRAGSYEQYF
NA,TRBJ2-7,NA,TRBV10-3,TGTGCCATCAGTGAGCAGGGGCCGGGAGACGAGCAGTACTTC,CAISEQGPGDEQYF
NA,TRBJ2-7,NA,TRBV7-8,TGTGCCAGCAGCTTAGTAGGCACCTACTCCTACGAGCAGTACTTC,CASSLVGTYSYEQYF
NA,TRBJ1-5,NA,TRBV28,TGTGCCAGCAGTTCCCCGCCAAATCAGCCCCAGCATTTT,CASSSPPNQPQHF
NA,TRBJ2-7,TRBD1,TRBV10-3,TGTGCCATCAGTGAGTTTCAGGGGGCATCACCCTACGAGCAGTACTTC,CAISEFQGASPYEQYF
few,TRBJ2-1,TRBD2,TRBV29-1,TGCAGCGTTGAAGTGAGCGGGAGGGCCGAAAATGAGCAGTTCTTC,CSVEVSGRAENEQFF
NA,TRBJ2-7,NA,TRBV28,TGTGCCAGCAGGGGAGTCGGCACCGTCTACGAGCAGTACTTC,CASRGVGTVYEQYF
NA,TRBJ2-1,NA,TRBV14,TGTGCCAGCAGCCAAGAAGGGGGGGTCTCCTACAATGAGCAGTTCTTC,CASSQEGGVSYNEQFF
once,TRBJ1-3,NA,TRBV28,TGTGCCAGCATAATAGGTCCCTCGGGAAACACCATATATTTT,CASIIGPSGNTIYF
NA,TRBJ2-5,NA,TRBV3-1/TRBV3-2,TGTGCCAGCAGCCAAGTGGTCCGAGCCGAAGAGACCCAGTACTTC,CASSQVVRAEETQYF
NA,TRBJ2-7,NA,TRBV7-8,TGTGCCAGCAGCTACGGGCAGGAGGGTGAGCAGTACTTC,CASSYGQEGEQYF
NA,TRBJ2-2,NA,TRBV28,TGTGCCAGCAGTTTATTGGGCCCGTTCATAGCGGCCGGGGAGCTGTTTTTT,CASSLLGPFIAAGELFF
NA,TRBJ2-5,NA,TRBV5-1,TGCGCCAGCAAGCTCAGGGTGCAGCGGGAGACCCAGTACTTC,CASKLRVQRETQYF
NA,TRBJ1-1,NA,TRBV30,TGTGCCTGGATTTTTCAGAGAAACACTGAAGCTTTCTTT,CAWIFQRNTEAFF
NA,TRBJ2-3,NA,TRBV6-5,TGTGCCAGCAGTTACCGGGCTACTAGCACAGATACGCAGTATTTT,CASSYRATSTDTQYF
NA,TRBJ1-1,NA,TRBV18,TGTGCCAGCTCACCCCGTCCGGGGCCTGAAGCTTTCTTT,CASSPRPGPEAFF
NA,TRBJ1-2,NA,TRBV28,TGTGCCAGCAGATACGGACTGGTTGATGGCTACACCTTC,CASRYGLVDGYTF
few,TRBJ2-3,NA,TRBV7-6,TGTGCCAGCAGCTTATTTCGTCAGAGCACAGATACGCAGTATTTT,CASSLFRQSTDTQYF
NA,TRBJ1-5,NA,TRBV2,TGTGCCAGCAGTGAAGTGCCCACCCGCGGGCCCCAGCATTTT,CASSEVPTRGPQHF
NA,TRBJ2-3,NA,TRBV6-2/TRBV6-3,TGTGCCAGCAGTGATCGTGTGGAAGATACGCAGTATTTT,CASSDRVEDTQYF
few,TRBJ2-5,NA,TRBV30,TGTGCCTGGGGGACATCGATAGAGACCCAGTACTTC,CAWGTSIETQYF
NA,TRBJ2-7,TRBD1,TRBV5-6,TGTGCCAGCAGCTGGGACAGGGCTTCACCCGAGCAGTACTTC,CASSWDRASPEQYF
NA,TRBJ2-1,TRBD2,TRBV9,TGTGCCAGCAGCGTAGTTGGCGGGAGGATTTACAATGAGCAGTTCTTC,CASSVVGGRIYNEQFF
NA,TRBJ2-5,NA,TRBV7-2,TGTGCCAGCAGCTTATCCAGGGGACAAGAGACCCAGTACTTC,CASSLSRGQETQYF
NA,TRBJ2-5,NA,TRBV25-1,TGTGCCAGCAGTGAATGGGGGGGCCCAGAGACCCAGTACTTC,CASSEWGGPETQYF
few,TRBJ2-2,TRBD1,TRBV28,TGTGCCAGCAGCCAGCCCAGGGGACAGTATATCACCGGGGAGCTGTTTTTT,CASSQPRGQYITGELFF